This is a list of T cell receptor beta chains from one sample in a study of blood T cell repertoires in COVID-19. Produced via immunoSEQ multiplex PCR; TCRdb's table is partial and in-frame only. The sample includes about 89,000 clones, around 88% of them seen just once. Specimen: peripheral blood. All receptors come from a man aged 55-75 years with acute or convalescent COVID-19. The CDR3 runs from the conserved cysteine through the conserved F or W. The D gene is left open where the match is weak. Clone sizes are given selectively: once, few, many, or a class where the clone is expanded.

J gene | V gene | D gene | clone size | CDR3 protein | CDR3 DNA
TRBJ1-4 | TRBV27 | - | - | CASRVRHRTNEKLFF | TGTGCCAGCAGGGTCAGACACCGAACTAATGAAAAACTGTTTTTT
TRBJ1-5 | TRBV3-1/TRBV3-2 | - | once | CASSQGPLSNQPQHF | TGTGCCAGCAGCCAAGGGCCATTAAGCAATCAGCCCCAGCATTTT
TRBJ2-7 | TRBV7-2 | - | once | CASSLEAGAGYEQYF | TGTGCCAGCAGCTTAGAGGCGGGGGCTGGTTACGAGCAGTACTTC
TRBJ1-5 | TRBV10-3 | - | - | CAISEMHGSNQPQHF | TGTGCCATCAGTGAGATGCACGGTAGCAATCAGCCCCAGCATTTT
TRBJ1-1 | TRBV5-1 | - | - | CASSLGDDREAFF | TGCGCCAGCAGCCTTGGAGACGACAGGGAAGCTTTCTTT
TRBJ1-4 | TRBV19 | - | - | CASSTSRGNEKLFF | TGTGCCAGTAGTACCTCACGCGGCAATGAAAAACTGTTTTTT
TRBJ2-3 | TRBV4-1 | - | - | CASSQTQEDTQYF | TGCGCCAGCAGCCAAACTCAGGAAGATACGCAGTATTTT
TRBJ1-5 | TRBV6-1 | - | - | CASSEGQVSNQPQHF | TGTGCCAGCAGTGAAGGACAGGTTAGCAATCAGCCCCAGCATTTT
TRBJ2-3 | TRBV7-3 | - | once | CASSLMSGDTQYF | TGTGCCAGCAGCTTAATGAGTGGAGATACGCAGTATTTT
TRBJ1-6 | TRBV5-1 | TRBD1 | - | CASSLADRANSPLHF | TGCGCCAGCAGCTTGGCCGACAGGGCCAATTCACCCCTCCACTTT
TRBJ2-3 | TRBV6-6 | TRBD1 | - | CASSPAPDRGKQYF | TGTGCCAGCAGTCCCGCGCCCGACAGGGGTAAGCAGTATTTT
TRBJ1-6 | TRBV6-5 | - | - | CASTGGQIHNSPLHF | TGTGCCAGCACCGGCGGGCAGATCCATAATTCACCCCTCCACTTT
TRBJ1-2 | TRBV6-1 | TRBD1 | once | CASSEAQFPGTGGGGYTF | TGTGCCAGCAGTGAAGCCCAGTTTCCCGGGACAGGGGGCGGTGGCTACACCTTC
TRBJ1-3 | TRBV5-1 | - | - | CASSIQGPGNTIYF | TGCGCCAGCAGCATACAGGGTCCTGGAAACACCATATATTTT
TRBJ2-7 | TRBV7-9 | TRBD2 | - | CASSLGTSGKNEQYF | TGTGCCAGCAGCTTAGGGACTAGCGGGAAGAACGAGCAGTACTTC
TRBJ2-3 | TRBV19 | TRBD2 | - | CASSRLLAGSTDTQYF | TGTGCCAGTAGTCGCCTTCTAGCGGGGAGCACAGATACGCAGTATTTT
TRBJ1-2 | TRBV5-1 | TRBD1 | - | CASSYTGGLGYGYTF | TGCGCCAGCAGCTACACAGGGGGCCTCGGCTATGGCTACACCTTC
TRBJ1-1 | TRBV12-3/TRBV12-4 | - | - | CASSLGGVGVAFF | TGTGCCAGCAGTCTTGGGGGGGTCGGAGTCGCTTTCTTT
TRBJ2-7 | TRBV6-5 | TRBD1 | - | CASSYLDRVYEQYF | TGTGCCAGCAGTTACTTGGACAGGGTCTACGAGCAGTACTTC
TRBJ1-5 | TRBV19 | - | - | CASSIQLRTLNQPQHF | TGTGCCAGTAGTATTCAGTTACGGACTCTAAATCAGCCCCAGCATTTT
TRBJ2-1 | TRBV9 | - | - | CASSVDLLGANEQFF | TGTGCCAGCAGCGTAGACCTCCTTGGGGCCAATGAGCAGTTCTTC
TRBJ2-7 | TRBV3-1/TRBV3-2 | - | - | CASSQSLAVQYF | TGTGCCAGCAGCCAATCTTTAGCGGTGCAGTACTTC
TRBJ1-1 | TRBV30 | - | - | CAWSVRGLVHPFTEAFF | TGTGCCTGGAGTGTACGCGGGTTAGTTCACCCTTTCACTGAAGCTTTCTTT
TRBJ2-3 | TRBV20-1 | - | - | CSASPGQNTDTQYF | TGCAGTGCTAGTCCCGGACAGAACACAGATACGCAGTATTTT
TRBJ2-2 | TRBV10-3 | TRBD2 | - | CAISGLAGGSNTGELFF | TGTGCCATCAGCGGACTAGCGGGAGGCTCGAACACCGGGGAGCTGTTTTTT
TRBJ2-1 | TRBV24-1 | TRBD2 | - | CATSDYGVKNAGGRNEQFF | TGTGCCACCAGTGATTACGGTGTCAAAAATGCGGGAGGAAGGAATGAGCAGTTCTTC
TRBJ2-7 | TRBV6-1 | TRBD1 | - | CASSERTGGSSYEQYF | TGTGCCAGCAGTGAAAGAACAGGGGGATCTTCCTACGAGCAGTACTTC
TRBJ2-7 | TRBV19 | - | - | CASSHPGTYEQYF | TGTGCCAGTAGCCACCCAGGGACCTACGAGCAGTACTTC
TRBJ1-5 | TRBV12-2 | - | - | CASRLNRRDSPNQPQHF | TGTGCAAGTCGTCTTAATCGCCGGGACAGCCCCAATCAGCCCCAGCATTTT
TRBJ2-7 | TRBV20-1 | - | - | CSASRTGTSYEQYF | TGCAGTGCTAGTCGAACAGGGACCTCCTACGAGCAGTACTTC
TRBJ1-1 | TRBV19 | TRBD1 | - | CASNWAGGTEAFF | TGTGCCAGTAATTGGGCAGGGGGTACTGAAGCTTTCTTT
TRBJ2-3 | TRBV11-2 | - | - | CASSLAGTDTQYF | TGTGCCAGCAGCTTGGCAGGAACAGATACGCAGTATTTT
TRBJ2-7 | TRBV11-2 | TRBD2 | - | CASSWTSGIYEQYF | TGTGCCAGCAGCTGGACTAGCGGCATCTACGAGCAGTACTTC
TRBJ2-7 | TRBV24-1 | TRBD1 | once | CATSGTQGNEQYF | TGTGCCACCAGTGGCACACAGGGGAACGAGCAGTACTTC
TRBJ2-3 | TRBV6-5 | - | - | CASSVTDTQYF | TGTGCCAGCAGCGTTACAGATACGCAGTATTTT
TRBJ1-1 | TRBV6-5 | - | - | CASSYSRGQEAFF | TGTGCCAGCAGTTACTCGCGGGGGCAGGAAGCTTTCTTT
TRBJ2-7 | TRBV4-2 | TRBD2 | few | CASSHHTSGTSGRASIYEQYF | TGTGCCAGCAGCCACCATACTTCCGGGACTAGCGGGAGGGCATCTATCTACGAGCAGTACTTC
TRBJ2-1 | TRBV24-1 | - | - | CATNRDNEQFF | TGTGCCACCAACCGGGACAATGAGCAGTTCTTC
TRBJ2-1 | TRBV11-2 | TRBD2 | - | CASSPSGTSGSNEQFF | TGTGCCAGCAGCCCCTCCGGGACTAGCGGTTCAAATGAGCAGTTCTTC
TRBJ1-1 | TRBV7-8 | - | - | CASSRTAGTEAFF | TGTGCCAGCAGCCGGACAGCAGGCACTGAAGCTTTCTTT
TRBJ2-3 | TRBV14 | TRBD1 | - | CASSQESPRGHTQYF | TGTGCCAGCAGCCAAGAGTCTCCTAGGGGGCATACGCAGTATTTT
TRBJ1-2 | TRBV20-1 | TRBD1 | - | CSAEGQNGYTF | TGCAGTGCAGAGGGACAGAATGGCTACACCTTC
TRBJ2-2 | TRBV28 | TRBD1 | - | CASSLSGQGAGELFF | TGTGCCAGCAGTTTATCTGGACAGGGGGCCGGGGAGCTGTTTTTT